This passage covers 5 T cell receptor beta chains from one sample sequenced in a study of cytomegalovirus exposure and HLA in healthy donors. Assay used: immunoSEQ multiplex PCR; TCRdb lists only in-frame clones, some missing. The sample yields about 110,000 clones, roughly 90% seen once. The sequencing sample was made of PBMCs. Receptors were obtained from a woman in her 30s in good health and CMV-seropositive.

The chain employs TRBV7-9 and TRBJ1-4; TRBD1 might be the D (5 bases). CDR3 length equals 13 residues. Germline V gene lookup returns CDR1 SEHNR and CDR2 FQNEAQ (reference sequence). Trimming removed 4 bases at V and 16 bases at J, with 19 bases between. The CDR3 DNA is TGTGCCAGCAGCTCCCGACAGACCGGGCGTCAGTTTTTT. It specifies CASSSRQTGRQFF.

The chain has TRBV5-1 and TRBJ2-7; D uncertain. Per germline, CDR1 SGHRS and CDR2 YFSETQ. Trimming took off 0 bases at V and 0 bases at J, with 7 bases between the two ends. The CDR3 is 14 amino acids. The CDR3 DNA follows: TGCGCCAGCAGCTTGGTTACATACTCCTACGAGCAGTACTTC. Protein sequence: CASSLVTYSYEQYF.

CDR3 amino acids: CASSDTYEQYF. CDR3 nucleotides: TGTGCCAGCAGTGACACCTACGAGCAGTACTTC. This chain connects TRBV2 to TRBJ2-7; D ambiguous. V was pared by 3 bases and J by 2 bases, with 2 bases between. Germline V CDR1 and CDR2: SNHLY, FYNNEI. This CDR3 spans 11 amino acids.

This chain links TRBV30 with TRBJ2-3; D is possibly TRBD1 (6 bases). Per germline, CDR1 GTSNPN and CDR2 SVGIG (reference sequence). V lost 1 base and J 5 bases, leaving 13 bases between the germline ends. The CDR3 has 14 residues. DNA of the CDR3: TGTGCCTGGAGTGCCATAGGGGGTGTAGATACGCAGTATTTT. Translation gives CAWSAIGGVDTQYF.

V and J are TRBV5-6 and TRBJ2-7, with a weak D call TRBD1 (5 bases). V was cut by 0 bases and J by 6 bases, with 19 bases left in between. The CDR3 spans 16 residues. Germline CDR1 and CDR2: SGHDT and YYEEEE. As DNA, the CDR3 is TGTGCCAGCAGCTTGGCGGATTCAGGGTATTTGGGCGAGCAGTACTTC. Protein sequence: CASSLADSGYLGEQYF.